This entry lists 21 T cell receptor beta chains sequenced from one sample in a study of cytomegalovirus exposure and HLA in healthy donors. PCR employed 60 Vbeta and 13 Jbeta primers. Clones were sequenced by immunoSEQ multiplex PCR, and TCRdb holds only the in-frame ones, with some missing. The table includes 200,000 to 250,000 clones, under 80% detected once. The sequenced material came from PBMCs. These receptor sequences come from a woman aged 25 to 45 in good health and CMV-seronegative.

This chain uses TRBV10-3 with TRBJ2-5; 7 bases line up with TRBD1. The J call is doubtful: the DNA matches TRBJ2-7 better. Germline CDR1 reads ENHRY; CDR2 reads SYGVKD. The CDR3 has 13 residues. The CDR3 region has the DNA TGTGCCATATCCGGGACAGCTCCCTACGAGCAGTACTTC. This translates into CAISGTAPYEQYF.

J is TRBJ2-1 and V is TRBV27; 8 bases are shared with TRBD2. Germline lookup yields CDR1 MNHEY and CDR2 SMNVEV (reference sequence). The CDR3 has 15 amino acids. V trimming: 6 bases; J trimming: 3 bases; junction bases outside the gene matches: 7. The CDR3: CASSFRGGHYNEQFF. CDR3 DNA: TGTGCCAGCAGCTTTCGGGGGGGGCACTACAATGAGCAGTTCTTC.

V gene TRBV5-4 combines with J gene TRBJ2-1; D is undetermined. CDR1 is SGHNT and CDR2 is YYREEE in the germline V gene (reference sequence). Between the trimmed V and J ends, which lost 4 bases and 6 bases, there was a span of 14 bases. The CDR3 consists of 14 residues. DNA for the CDR3: TGTGCCAGCAGCCTAATTATGAGTTTCAATGAGCAGTTCTTC. Encoded protein: CASSLIMSFNEQFF. The complete variable domain, with remaining parts taken from reference TRBV5-4 and TRBJ2-1, reads ETGVTQSPTHLIKTRGQQVTLRCSSQSGHNTVSWYQQALGQGPQFIFQYYREEENGRGNFPPRFSGLQFPNYSSELNVNALELDDSALYLCASSLIMSFNEQFFGPGTRLTVL.

The J gene is TRBJ1-1, the V gene TRBV7-8; D is ambiguous. CDR1 and CDR2 (germline): SGHVS, FQNEAQ. The CDR3 sequence is 13 residues long. The V gene lost 3 bases and the J gene lost 0 bases, with 5 bases spanning the gap. The CDR3 region has the DNA TGTGCCAGCAGCTTCTCCGTGAACACTGAAGCTTTCTTT. It is translated as CASSFSVNTEAFF.

The gene calls are TRBV6-6 and TRBJ2-2; D is unresolved. The V gene's germline CDR1 is MNHNY and CDR2 SVGAGI (reference sequence). The CDR3 runs to 14 residues. The V and J ends lost 5 bases and 1 base respectively, with 8 bases between them. Here the CDR3 reads CASSNSLNTGELFF. The CDR3 coding sequence is TGTGCCAGCAGTAACAGCCTGAACACCGGGGAGCTGTTTTTT.

Of note for this clone: Sequence at one end of the junction differs from germline and may be a read error. Here the CDR3 DNA reads TGTGCCAGCAGAGAAGGGACAGGGGGCCTGTACAATGAGCAGTTCTTC. It specifies CASREGTGGLYNEQFF. The gene calls are TRBV2 and TRBJ2-1; 12 bases map to TRBD1. Germline V lookup: CDR1 SNHLY, CDR2 FYNNEI. The length of the CDR3 is 16 residues.

This sequence joins TRBV11-2 and TRBJ2-7; D may be TRBD2 (6 bases). The CDR3 sequence is 14 residues long. V dropped 2 bases and J dropped 3 bases, with 11 bases sitting between them. Looked up from germline, CDR1 is SGHAT and CDR2 is FQNNGV. The CDR3 reads CASSLREWVYEQYF. CDR3 DNA sequence: TGTGCCAGCAGCTTACGGGAGTGGGTCTACGAGCAGTACTTC.

The chain carries TRBV5-5 and TRBJ1-1; 8 positions match TRBD1. This CDR3 has 14 amino acids. With V trimmed by 3 bases and J by 2 bases, 3 bases remained unmatched. CDR1 SGHKS and CDR2 YYEKEE come from the germline V gene (reference sequence). CDR3 residues: CASSSQGGNTEAFF. Here the CDR3 DNA reads TGTGCCAGCAGCTCACAGGGGGGTAACACTGAAGCTTTCTTT.

V gene TRBV6-5 combines with J gene TRBJ2-7; D not resolved. The V gene's germline CDR1 is MNHEY and CDR2 SVGAGI. This CDR3 comprises 13 residues. V gave up 3 bases and J gave up 3 bases, with 9 bases separating them. CDR3 coding DNA: TGTGCCAGCAGTTATTCCTTCTTCTACGAGCAGTACTTC. Its translation is CASSYSFFYEQYF.

This clone was found a few times. The V call is TRBV1, the J call TRBJ2-1; the DNA was not used to check the table's D call, TRBD2. TRBV1 is a pseudogene. The CDR3 consists of 19 residues. This CDR3 is CTSSQASPAGRTYLDEQFF. The CDR3 coding sequence is TGCACCAGCAGCCAAGCCTCTCCTGCGGGGAGGACGTATCTGGATGAGCAGTTCTTC.

The chain is built from TRBV4-1 and TRBJ2-7; the D gene is possibly TRBD2 (5 bases). Trimming took off 2 bases at V and 7 bases at J, with 24 bases between the two ends. Germline CDR1 reads MGHRA; CDR2 reads YSYEKL. The CDR3 has 17 amino acids. CDR3 nucleotide sequence: TGCGCCAGCAGCCAAACAACGGTCGGGGTCCCAGTGGGGGAGCAGTACTTC. Translation: CASSQTTVGVPVGEQYF.

There are a few counts of this clone. The gene calls are TRBV6-5 and TRBJ2-1; D might be TRBD2 (5 bases). This CDR3 region has 13 residues. From germline, CDR1 is MNHEY and CDR2 SVGAGI. Trimming pared 4 bases from V and 12 bases from J, leaving 16 bases between. The CDR3 loop reads CASSSLSGSRQFF. CDR3 in DNA: TGTGCCAGCAGTTCCTTAAGTGGGAGCCGGCAGTTCTTC.

Here the CDR3 DNA reads TGTGCCAGCAGCTTATCCCCGGACAGCCTCCCCACGCCATATGGCTACACCTTC. Protein product: CASSLSPDSLPTPYGYTF. This sequence joins TRBV7-9 and TRBJ1-2; tentative D call: TRBD1 (6 bases). V was cut by 2 bases and J by 5 bases, with 24 bases left in between. Germline V gene sequence: CDR1 SEHNR, CDR2 FQNEAQ (reference sequence). CDR3 length equals 18 residues.

The table lists this clone with a few counts. V gene TRBV10-3 combines with J gene TRBJ2-1; tentatively, D is TRBD2 (5 bases). Looked up from germline, CDR1 is ENHRY and CDR2 is SYGVKD. V was pared by 10 bases and J by 2 bases, with 21 bases between. The CDR3 has 16 residues. DNA of the CDR3: TGTGCCAACGCACTAACTTCAGGAGGAACCTACAATGAGCAGTTCTTC. It translates to CANALTSGGTYNEQFF.

The chain is built from TRBV11-3 and TRBJ2-3; D gene ambiguous. V was clipped by 5 bases and J by 2 bases, with 17 bases between them. This CDR3 is 16 amino acids long. Per the germline V gene, CDR1 is SGHNT and CDR2 is YENEEA. CDR3 residues: CASSLLPIASTDTQYF. The DNA for the CDR3 is TGTGCCAGCAGCCTCCTTCCTATCGCTTCCACAGATACGCAGTATTTT.

This clone came up a few times. The V and J genes are TRBV2 and TRBJ1-1; D is ambiguous. With 3 bases removed from V and 7 bases from J, the gap between germline ends came to 3 bases. The germline V gene has CDR1 SNHLY and CDR2 FYNNEI. CDR3 length equals 10 residues. The DNA of the CDR3 is TGTGCCAGCAGTGACGTTGAAGCTTTCTTT. Protein: CASSDVEAFF.

The CDR3 bases are TGTGCCAGCAGCTTGAGGTCTAGCGGGGGGGCCGGTGAGCAGTTCTTC. Its translation is CASSLRSSGGAGEQFF. J is TRBJ2-1 and V is TRBV5-4, with 12 bases lining up with TRBD2. Per germline, CDR1 SGHNT and CDR2 YYREEE (reference sequence). This CDR3 is built from 16 residues. V gave up 1 base and J gave up 9 bases; unmatched junction bases: 8.

This rearrangement joins TRBV6-6 to TRBJ1-5, with no clear D. CDR1 and CDR2 (germline): MNHNY, SVGAGI (reference sequence). Trimming took off 8 bases at V and 1 base at J, with 3 bases between the two ends. CDR3 length equals 11 residues. CDR3: CASASNQPQHF. The CDR3, as DNA: TGTGCCAGCGCGAGCAATCAGCCCCAGCATTTT.

The chain combines TRBV12-5 with TRBJ1-1; D is possibly TRBD1 (6 bases). Trimming left V 0 bases short and J 4 bases short, with 12 bases between. The germline V gene encodes CDR1 LGHNT and CDR2 FRNRAP. This CDR3 spans 15 amino acids. The CDR3 DNA reads TGTGCTAGTGGTTTGGTACAGGGAACTCTCACTGAAGCTTTCTTT. It codes for CASGLVQGTLTEAFF.

The chain combines TRBV11-2 with TRBJ2-7; maybe TRBD2 (5 bases). The germline V gene has CDR1 SGHAT and CDR2 FQNNGV. Trimming removed 5 bases from V and 2 bases from J, with 13 bases in between. The CDR3 contains 14 residues. The CDR3 DNA follows: TGTGCCAGCAGCCCGGGATGGGAGACCTACGAGCAGTACTTC. Protein product: CASSPGWETYEQYF.

This chain connects TRBV5-1 to TRBJ1-2; D call uncertain. The CDR3 runs to 16 residues. In germline, CDR1 is SGHRS, CDR2 YFSETQ. Between the trimmed V and J ends, which lost 0 bases and 5 bases, there was a span of 17 bases. CDR3 DNA sequence: TGCGCCAGCAGCTTGGACCCGGGAAAGAATCTTTATGGCTACACCTTC. This codes for CASSLDPGKNLYGYTF.